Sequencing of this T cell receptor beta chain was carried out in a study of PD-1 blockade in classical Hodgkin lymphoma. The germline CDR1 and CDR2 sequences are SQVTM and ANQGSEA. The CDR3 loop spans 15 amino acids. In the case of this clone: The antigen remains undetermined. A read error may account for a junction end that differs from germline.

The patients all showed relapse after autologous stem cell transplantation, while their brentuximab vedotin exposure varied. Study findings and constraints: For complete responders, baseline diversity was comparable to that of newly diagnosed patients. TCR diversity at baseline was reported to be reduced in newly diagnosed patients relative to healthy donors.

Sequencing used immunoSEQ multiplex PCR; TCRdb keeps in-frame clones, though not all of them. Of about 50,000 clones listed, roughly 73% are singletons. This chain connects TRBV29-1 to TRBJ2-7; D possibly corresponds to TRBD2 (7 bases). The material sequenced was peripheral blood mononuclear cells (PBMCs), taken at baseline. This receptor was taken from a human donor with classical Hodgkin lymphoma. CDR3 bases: TGCAGCGTTGAAGGGGAGGGGGAGTGGAGCTACGAGCGGTACTTC. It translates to CSVEGEGEWSYERYF.